Each of the 3 T cell receptor beta chains below was sequenced from the same sample in a study of cytomegalovirus exposure and HLA in healthy donors. Data came from immunoSEQ multiplex PCR; TCRdb stores just in-frame clones and leaves some out. The repertoire has 120,000 to 150,000 clones, roughly nine tenths of them found once; the top ten carry around 3.2%. The sequencing sample was made of PBMCs. The source of these receptors is a woman between 18 and 30 years old in good health and CMV-seropositive.

CDR3 DNA sequence: TGTGCCAGCATGTTCGGGACTAGCATTGGGAATGAGCAGTTCTTC. Translated, it gives CASMFGTSIGNEQFF. V and J are TRBV27 and TRBJ2-1; 9 nucleotides agree with TRBD2. The junction had 11 bases not matched to a gene; V was cut back by 7 bases and J by 7 bases. Germline loops: CDR1 MNHEY, CDR2 SMNVEV (reference sequence). The CDR3 is 15 amino acids.

The V call is TRBV7-9, the J call TRBJ1-1; tentatively, D is TRBD1 (5 bases). The germline CDR1 and CDR2 sequences are SEHNR and FQNEAQ (reference sequence). V was clipped by 5 bases and J by 2 bases, with 9 bases between them. CDR3 length: 13 residues. In DNA, the CDR3 is TGTGCCAGCAGCAAGACAGAAAACACTGAAGCTTTCTTT. This sequence encodes CASSKTENTEAFF.

The rearrangement joins TRBV5-1 to TRBJ2-7, with D possibly matching TRBD1 (5 bases). The germline V gene encodes CDR1 SGHRS and CDR2 YFSETQ. The ends were cut back, 0 bases at V and 5 bases at J, with 21 bases in the middle. The CDR3 has 17 amino acids. The CDR3: CASSLGLFLPQGNEQYF. The CDR3 DNA sequence: TGCGCCAGCAGCTTGGGGCTATTTCTACCCCAGGGAAACGAGCAGTACTTC. The variable domain in full, with the rest retrieved from reference TRBV5-1 and TRBJ2-7, is KAGVTQTPRYLIKTRGQQVTLSCSPISGHRSVSWYQQTPGQGLQFLFEYFSETQRNKGNFPGRFSGRQFSNSRSEMNVSTLELGDSALYLCASSLGLFLPQGNEQYFGPGTRLTVT.